This section outlines one TCR beta chain sequence together with its context. MiXCR, run by TCRdb on the 5' RACE reads, gives a single entry per CDR3 protein. The sample consists of approximately 19,000 distinct CDR3 sequences, around 6.1% of them appearing once. V lost 5 bases to trimming and J lost 9 bases; unmatched junction nucleotides: 4. The length of the CDR3 is 12 residues. CDR1 is SNHLY, CDR2 FYNNEI, per germline. This sample is drawn from a study of early T cells in non-severe SARS-CoV-2 infection. The V and J genes are TRBV2 and TRBJ2-1; 7 bases are a match to TRBD1. Source material: whole blood. The sequence was collected from an adult who was a healthcare worker with PCR-confirmed SARS-CoV-2 infection or an uninfected control (not recorded which). The CDR3 loop is CASSLDRAEQFF. CDR3 DNA sequence: TGTGCCAGCAGTCTTGACAGGGCTGAGCAGTTCTTC.